In its sample, the clone carrying this T cell receptor (beta chain) ranks as medium-sized. Its target is not known. These data originate in a study of immune heterogeneity within non-small cell lung tumors. Study observations and caveats: The study found identical dominant CDR3 beta clonotypes recurring across tumor sites within a patient, alongside site-unique high-frequency clones. Between individual patients, the high-frequency T-cell receptor beta clonotypes largely differed.

A multiplex PCR containing 32 V primers and 13 J primers was used to amplify TCR beta CDR3. Each CDR3 protein is one row after TCRdb ran MiXCR on the multiplex PCR reads. The data show approximately 10,000 distinct CDR3 sequences, with about 17% seen just once and roughly 3.7% held by the top ten. Bulk tumor genomic DNA served as template, at 600 ng per sample. Collection of several biopsies per primary tumor, spaced far apart, took place during surgery. It was patients with untreated, newly diagnosed non-small cell lung cancer who underwent curative surgery. Those donating were patients (newly diagnosed with non-small cell lung cancer) who were having surgery with curative intent. The CDR3 consists of 16 residues. With V trimmed by 3 bases and J by 4 bases, 11 bases remained unmatched. Germline-derived CDR1 and CDR2 are MNHEY and SMNVEV (reference sequence).

Sequenced: lung tumor tissue. The source of this sequence is a man in his forties with non-small cell lung cancer. The chain uses TRBV27 and TRBJ1-1, with 7 bases aligning to TRBD1. CDR3 loop: CASSFKTPYRGTEAFF. CDR3 DNA: TGTGCCAGCAGTTTTAAGACCCCATACAGGGGCACTGAAGCTTTCTTT.